The entry below gives a single T cell receptor (beta chain) sequence along with its context. Its antigen remains unknown. The sample belongs to a study of cytomegalovirus exposure and HLA in healthy donors. As for the study in general: The 95 million to 120 million unique TCR beta sequences, from 150 million to 200 million T cells, were found by an earlier analysis.

Germline V gene data show CDR1 as MGHRA and CDR2 as YSYEKL. This CDR3 comprises 14 residues. The junction had 5 bases not matched to a gene; V was cut back by 6 bases and J by 3 bases. Overall study results and limits: Available immune exposure information covered CMV serostatus only. Sequencing likely produced, as an artifact, a cluster of highly shared sequence variants.

The PCR used 60 Vbeta and 13 Jbeta primers. Generated by immunoSEQ multiplex PCR, the TCRdb table keeps only in-frame clones and is missing some. The sample holds about 94,000 clones, 78% seen once. This clonotype originated in a woman aged 55-70 years in good health and CMV-seronegative. The chain links TRBV4-1 to TRBJ2-3, with 8 bases that match TRBD2. The sample consisted of PBMCs. The CDR3 DNA is TGCGCCAGCAGACGGGGGGGTTTTACAGATACGCAGTATTTT. Its protein product is CASRRGGFTDTQYF.